This T cell receptor (beta chain) was identified during a study of CD8 T cells in ankylosing spondylitis. Study-level findings and limits: Reportedly, matched ankylosing spondylitis synovial fluid was significantly enriched for disease-linked clones.

Generation of TCR beta libraries employed quantitative 5'-RACE incorporating molecular barcodes. TCRdb redid the calling of the 5' RACE reads with MiXCR, one entry per CDR3 protein. The sample includes more than 150,000 distinct CDR3 sequences, 15% to 20% seen only once; the top ten take 3.5% to 5%. Germline lookup yields CDR1 SGHRS and CDR2 YFSETQ. Trimming removed 3 bases from V and 0 bases from J, with 6 bases in between. The CDR3 loop spans 13 amino acids. This clonotype was observed many times. Its matching antigen is unknown. The sample taken for sequencing was blood, either unsorted or a sorted T cell fraction (not recorded which). This receptor was obtained from a male donor aged 10-29 years with ankylosing spondylitis or in good health (not recorded which). V gene TRBV5-1 combines with J gene TRBJ1-1; no reliable D call. CDR3: CASSSRMNTEAFF. As DNA, the CDR3 is TGCGCCAGCAGCTCGAGAATGAACACTGAAGCTTTCTTT.